This T cell receptor beta chain appears in the sequencing data of a study of CD8 T cells in Susac syndrome. Findings and limits, study-wide: The study acknowledged a relatively small number of individuals in its TCR sequencing and HLA analysis.

With random hexamers, 0.5 to 1 ug RNA was reverse transcribed. Amplification of TCR beta CDR3 across 54 Vbeta and 13 Jbeta was performed with immunoSEQ multiplex PCR. Each CDR3 protein is one row after TCRdb ran MiXCR on the immunoSEQ multiplex PCR reads. The sample carries 100,000 to 150,000 distinct CDR3 sequences, 75% to 90% recorded once. CD8+ and CD4+ T cells from blood underwent TCR beta sequencing. In contrast to the negatively isolated CD8+ and CD4+ T cells, TEMRA cells were FACS-enriched. Germline lookup yields CDR1 MNHNS and CDR2 SASEGT. The germline V and J ends were trimmed by 10 bases and 7 bases, with 17 bases remaining between them. The CDR3 consists of 14 residues. This clonotype has only one observation. Its antigen is currently unknown.

This sequence joins TRBV6-1 and TRBJ1-6; no definite D call. The sequence was collected from a human donor with multiple sclerosis. Input material: CD8+ T cells from PBMCs. The CDR3 loop is CANRAVDTNSPLHF. The CDR3, as DNA: TGTGCCAACCGTGCCGTCGACACCAATTCACCCCTCCACTTT.